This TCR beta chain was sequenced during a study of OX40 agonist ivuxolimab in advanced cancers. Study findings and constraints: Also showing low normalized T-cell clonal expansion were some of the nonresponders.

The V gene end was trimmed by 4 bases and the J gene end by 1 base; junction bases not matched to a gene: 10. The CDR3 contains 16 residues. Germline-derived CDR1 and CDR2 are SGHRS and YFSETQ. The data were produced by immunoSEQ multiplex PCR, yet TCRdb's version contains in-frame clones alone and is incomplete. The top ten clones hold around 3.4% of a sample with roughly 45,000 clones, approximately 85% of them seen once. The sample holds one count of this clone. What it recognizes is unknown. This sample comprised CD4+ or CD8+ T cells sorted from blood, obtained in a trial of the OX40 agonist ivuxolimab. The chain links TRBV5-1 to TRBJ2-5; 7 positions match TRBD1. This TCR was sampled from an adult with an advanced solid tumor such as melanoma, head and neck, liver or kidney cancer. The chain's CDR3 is CASSQGQVSSQETQYF. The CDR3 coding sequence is TGCGCCAGCAGCCAAGGACAGGTCTCATCCCAAGAGACCCAGTACTTC.